This TCR beta chain was obtained from a study of cytomegalovirus exposure and HLA in healthy donors. Across the whole study: A preliminary data release comprised 80 million or so unique TCRs obtained from HLA-typed donors.

The PCR made use of 60 Vbeta and 13 Jbeta primers. The table came from immunoSEQ multiplex PCR; TCRdb's copy has only in-frame clones and leaves some out. The listing contains about 43,000 clones. CDR1 is SGHRS, CDR2 YFSETQ, per germline. Trimming at V came to 4 bases and at J to 1 base, leaving 4 bases not matched to a gene. There are 14 residues in the CDR3. Sequenced: PBMCs. The chain couples TRBV5-1 to TRBJ2-5; 7 bases match TRBD2. This sequence originates from a woman younger than 45 in good health and CMV-seronegative. CDR3: CASSDGTTQETQYF. In DNA, the CDR3 is TGCGCCAGCAGCGACGGGACTACCCAAGAGACCCAGTACTTC. Using reference TRBV5-1 and TRBJ2-5 for the parts outside the CDR3, the full variable domain is KAGVTQTPRYLIKTRGQQVTLSCSPISGHRSVSWYQQTPGQGLQFLFEYFSETQRNKGNFPGRFSGRQFSNSRSEMNVSTLELGDSALYLCASSDGTTQETQYFGPGTRLLVL.